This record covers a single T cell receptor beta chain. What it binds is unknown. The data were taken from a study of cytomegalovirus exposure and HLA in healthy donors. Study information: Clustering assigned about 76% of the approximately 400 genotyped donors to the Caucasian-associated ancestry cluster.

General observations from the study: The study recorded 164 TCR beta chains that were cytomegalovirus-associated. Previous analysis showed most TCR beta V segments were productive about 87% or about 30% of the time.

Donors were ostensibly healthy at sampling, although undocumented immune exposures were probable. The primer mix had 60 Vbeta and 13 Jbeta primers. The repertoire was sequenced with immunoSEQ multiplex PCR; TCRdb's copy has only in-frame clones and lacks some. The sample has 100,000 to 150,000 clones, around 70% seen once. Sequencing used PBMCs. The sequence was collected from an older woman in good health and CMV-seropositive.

CDR3 amino acids: CASSVGLQGNTIYF. CDR3 sequence (DNA): TGTGCCAGCAGCGTTGGTCTACAGGGAAACACCATATATTTT. The chain links TRBV9 to TRBJ1-3; D unresolved. CDR3 length: 14 residues. Germline V gene sequence: CDR1 SGDLS, CDR2 YYNGEE. Trimming removed 2 bases at V and 4 bases at J, with 10 bases between. Based on the CDR3 plus reference TRBV9 and TRBJ1-3, the full variable domain is DSGVTQTPKHLITATGQRVTLRCSPRSGDLSVYWYQQSLDQGLQFLIQYYNGEERAKGNILERFSAQQFPDLHSELNLSSLELGDSALYFCASSVGLQGNTIYFGEGSWLTVV.